The table lists the clone carrying this T cell receptor (beta chain) with a few counts. Its antigen is not known. The second PCR ran 7 to 11 cycles with a sample-barcoded 5' primer and J-beta primers. Tagging of each cDNA molecule was performed by a template-switch adaptor with 12 random nucleotides. TCRdb reprocessed the 5' RACE reads via MiXCR and lists one record per CDR3 protein. The table includes about 1.5 million distinct CDR3 sequences, less than 45% detected once. The CDR3 totals 11 residues. Germline lookup yields CDR1 SNHLY and CDR2 FYNNEI. V was shortened by 10 bases and J by 5 bases, with 11 bases between the two germline ends. This sample is part of a study of blood T cells in healthy people across ages. Findings and caveats of the study: Higher naive T cell percentage went strongly together with higher TCR beta diversity. Unsorted PBMCs prevented conclusive naive versus antigen-experienced comparison. Per-million-T-cell TCR beta diversity fell roughly linearly with age.

Material: blood. This TCR derives from a woman under 30 in good health. The J gene is TRBJ2-5, the V gene TRBV2, with D maybe TRBD2 (5 bases). The CDR3 spells CATAGLETQYF. CDR3 nucleotide sequence: TGTGCCACGGCGGGTCTTGAGACCCAGTACTTC.